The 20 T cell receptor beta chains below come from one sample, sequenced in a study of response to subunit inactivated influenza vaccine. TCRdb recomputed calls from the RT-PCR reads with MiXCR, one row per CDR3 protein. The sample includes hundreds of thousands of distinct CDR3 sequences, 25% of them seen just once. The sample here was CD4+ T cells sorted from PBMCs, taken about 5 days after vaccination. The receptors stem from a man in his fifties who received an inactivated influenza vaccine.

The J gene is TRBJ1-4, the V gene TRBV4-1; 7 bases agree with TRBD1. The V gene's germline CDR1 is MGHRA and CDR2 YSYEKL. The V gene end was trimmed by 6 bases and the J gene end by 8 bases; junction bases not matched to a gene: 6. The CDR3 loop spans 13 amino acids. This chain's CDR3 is CASSWRGQEKLFF. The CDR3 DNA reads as TGCGCCAGCAGTTGGAGGGGGCAAGAAAAACTGTTTTTT.

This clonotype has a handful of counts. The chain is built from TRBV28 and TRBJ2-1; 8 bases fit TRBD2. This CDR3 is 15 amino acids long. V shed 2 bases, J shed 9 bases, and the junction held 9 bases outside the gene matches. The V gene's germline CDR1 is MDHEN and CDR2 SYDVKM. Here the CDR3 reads CASSLGGLALGEQFF. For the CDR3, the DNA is TGTGCCAGCAGTTTAGGAGGACTAGCTTTAGGTGAGCAGTTCTTC.

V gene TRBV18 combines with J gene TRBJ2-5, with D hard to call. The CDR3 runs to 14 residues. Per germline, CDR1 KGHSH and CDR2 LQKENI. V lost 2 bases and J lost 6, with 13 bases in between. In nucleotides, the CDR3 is TGTGCCAGCTCACCATCAGAAAGGATCCAGACCCAGTACTTC. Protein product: CASSPSERIQTQYF.

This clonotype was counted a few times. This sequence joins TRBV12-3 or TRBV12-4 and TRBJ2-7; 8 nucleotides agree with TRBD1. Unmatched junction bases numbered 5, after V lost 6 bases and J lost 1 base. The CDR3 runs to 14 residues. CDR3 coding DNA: TGTGCCAGCAGGAAAGGACAGGGTTCCTACGAGCAGTACTTC. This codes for CASRKGQGSYEQYF.

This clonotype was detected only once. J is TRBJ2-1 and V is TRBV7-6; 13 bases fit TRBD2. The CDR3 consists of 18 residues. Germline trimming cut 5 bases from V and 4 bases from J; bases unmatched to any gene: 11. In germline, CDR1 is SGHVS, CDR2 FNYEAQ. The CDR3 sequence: CASSAPGLAGFSYNEQFF. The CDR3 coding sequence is TGTGCCAGCAGCGCACCGGGACTAGCGGGGTTTTCTTACAATGAGCAGTTCTTC.

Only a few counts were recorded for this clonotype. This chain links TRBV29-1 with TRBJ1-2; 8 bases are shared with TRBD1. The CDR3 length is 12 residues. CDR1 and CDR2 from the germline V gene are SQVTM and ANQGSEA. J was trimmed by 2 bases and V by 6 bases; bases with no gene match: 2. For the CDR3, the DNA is TGCAGCGTGAGACAGGGGAACTATGGCTACACCTTC. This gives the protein CSVRQGNYGYTF.

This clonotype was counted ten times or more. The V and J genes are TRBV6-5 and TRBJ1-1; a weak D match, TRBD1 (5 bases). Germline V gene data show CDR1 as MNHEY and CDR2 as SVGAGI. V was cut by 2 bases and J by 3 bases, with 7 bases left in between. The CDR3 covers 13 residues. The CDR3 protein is CASSYGGDTEAFF. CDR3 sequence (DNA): TGTGCCAGCAGTTACGGGGGGGACACTGAAGCTTTCTTT.

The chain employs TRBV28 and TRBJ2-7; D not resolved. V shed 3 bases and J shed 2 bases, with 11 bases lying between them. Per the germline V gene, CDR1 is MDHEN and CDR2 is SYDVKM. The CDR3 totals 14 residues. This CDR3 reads CASSFLLGTYEQYF. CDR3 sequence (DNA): TGTGCCAGCAGTTTCTTGTTGGGGACCTACGAGCAGTACTTC.

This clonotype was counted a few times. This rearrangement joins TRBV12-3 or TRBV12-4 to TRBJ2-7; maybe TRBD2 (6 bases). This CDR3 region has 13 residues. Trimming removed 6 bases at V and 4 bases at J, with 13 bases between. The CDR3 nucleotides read TGTGCCAGCAGCCGCGGGAAAATTTACGAGCAGTACTTC. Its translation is CASSRGKIYEQYF.

The CDR3 DNA reads TGTGCCAGCAGCCTAATTTCAAGGGGACAGGGTGGCCACGAGCAGTACTTC. Translated: CASSLISRGQGGHEQYF. V and J are TRBV4-2 and TRBJ2-7, with TRBD1 matching over 9 bases. After removal of 4 bases from V and 5 bases from J, the junction contained 15 bases not matched to a gene. Per germline, CDR1 LGHNA and CDR2 YNFKEQ. The CDR3 length is 17 residues.

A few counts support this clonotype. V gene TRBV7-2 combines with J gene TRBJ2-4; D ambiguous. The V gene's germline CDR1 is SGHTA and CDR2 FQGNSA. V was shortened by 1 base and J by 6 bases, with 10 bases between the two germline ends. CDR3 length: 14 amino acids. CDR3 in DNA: TGTGCCAGCAGCTTAGGACCCACGGCAAACATTCAGTACTTC. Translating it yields CASSLGPTANIQYF.

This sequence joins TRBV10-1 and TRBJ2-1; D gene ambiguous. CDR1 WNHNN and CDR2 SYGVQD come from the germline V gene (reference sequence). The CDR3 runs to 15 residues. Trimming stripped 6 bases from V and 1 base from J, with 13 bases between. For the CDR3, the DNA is TGCGCCAGCAGACTCCCGAGCCGATCCTACAATGAGCAGTTCTTC. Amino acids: CASRLPSRSYNEQFF.

CDR3 in amino acids: CASSLGTLLTYEQYF. Written as DNA, the CDR3 is TGTGCCAGCAGCTTGGGAACACTCCTTACCTACGAGCAGTACTTC. This chain links TRBV5-5 with TRBJ2-7; D is ambiguous. The CDR3 consists of 15 residues. The V end lost 0 bases, the J end lost 2 bases, and 12 bases lay between the germline ends. From germline, CDR1 is SGHKS and CDR2 YYEKEE (reference sequence).

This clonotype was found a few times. The CDR3 here is CSARDSRTTSLSTDTQYF. DNA of the CDR3: TGCAGTGCTAGAGATTCACGGACTACGTCTCTAAGCACAGATACGCAGTATTTT. The chain carries TRBV20-1 and TRBJ2-3, with a possible D match to TRBD2 (6 bases). Germline values: CDR1 DFQATT, CDR2 SNEGSKA (reference sequence). Deletions cut 0 bases from V and 0 bases from J, with 19 bases between. There are 18 residues in the CDR3.

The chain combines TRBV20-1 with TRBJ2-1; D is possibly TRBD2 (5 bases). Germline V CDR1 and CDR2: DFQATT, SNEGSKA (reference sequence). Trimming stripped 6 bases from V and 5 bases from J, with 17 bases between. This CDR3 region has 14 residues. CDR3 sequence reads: CSARSGGPDNEQFF. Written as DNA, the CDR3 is TGCAGTGCCCGAAGTGGCGGGCCGGACAATGAGCAGTTCTTC.

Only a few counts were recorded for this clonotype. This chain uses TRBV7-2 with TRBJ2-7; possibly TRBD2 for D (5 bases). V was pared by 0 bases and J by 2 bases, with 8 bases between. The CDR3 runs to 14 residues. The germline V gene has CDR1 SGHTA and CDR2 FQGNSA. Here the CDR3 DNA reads TGTGCCAGCAGCTTAGCGTACGGGACCTACGAGCAGTACTTC. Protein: CASSLAYGTYEQYF. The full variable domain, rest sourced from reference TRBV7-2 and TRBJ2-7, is GAGVSQSPSNKVTEKGKDVELRCDPISGHTALYWYRQSLGQGLEFLIYFQGNSAPDKSGLPSDRFSAERTGGSVSTLTIQRTQQEDSAVYLCASSLAYGTYEQYFGPGTRLTVT.

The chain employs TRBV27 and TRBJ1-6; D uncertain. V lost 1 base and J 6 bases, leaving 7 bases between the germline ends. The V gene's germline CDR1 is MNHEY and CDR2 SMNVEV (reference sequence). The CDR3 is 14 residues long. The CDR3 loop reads CASSLWTANSPLHF. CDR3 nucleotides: TGTGCCAGCAGTTTATGGACTGCTAATTCACCCCTCCACTTT.

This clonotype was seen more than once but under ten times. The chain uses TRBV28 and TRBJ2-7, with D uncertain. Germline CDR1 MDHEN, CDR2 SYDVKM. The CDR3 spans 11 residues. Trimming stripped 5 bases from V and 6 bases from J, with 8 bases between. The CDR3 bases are TGTGCCAGCAGTGAGGAGTTCGAGCAGTACTTC. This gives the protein CASSEEFEQYF. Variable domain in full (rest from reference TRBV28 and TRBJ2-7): DVKVTQSSRYLVKRTGEKVFLECVQDMDHENMFWYRQDPGLGLRLIYFSYDVKMKEKGDIPEGYSVSREKKERFSLILESASTNQTSMYLCASSEEFEQYFGPGTRLTVT.

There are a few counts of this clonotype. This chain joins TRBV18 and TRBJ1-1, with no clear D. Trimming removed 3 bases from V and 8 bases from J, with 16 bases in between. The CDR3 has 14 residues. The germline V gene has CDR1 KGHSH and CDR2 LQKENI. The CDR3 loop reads CASSPPGLSGEAFF. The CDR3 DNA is TGTGCCAGCTCACCTCCGGGCTTATCGGGGGAAGCTTTCTTT.

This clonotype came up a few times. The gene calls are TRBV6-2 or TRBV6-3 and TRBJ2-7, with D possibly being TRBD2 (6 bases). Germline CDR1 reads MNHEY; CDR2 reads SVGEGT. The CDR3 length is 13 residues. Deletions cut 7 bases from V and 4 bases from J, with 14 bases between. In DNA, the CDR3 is TGTGCCAGCAACATTGCTAGCGCTTACGAGCAGTACTTC. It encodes CASNIASAYEQYF.